A single sample is the source of the 20 T cell receptor beta chains below, sequenced in a study of CD8 T cells in ankylosing spondylitis. TCRdb independently ran MiXCR on the 5' RACE reads; one entry per CDR3 protein. The data contain under 300,000 distinct CDR3 sequences, about 11% of them singletons. Sequencing was done on a sample of blood, either unsorted or a sorted T cell fraction (not recorded which). The receptors here all came from a male donor with ankylosing spondylitis or in good health (not recorded which).

This clonotype was observed many times. This rearrangement joins TRBV12-3 or TRBV12-4 to TRBJ1-1; D gene uncertain. Deletions cut 3 bases from V and 1 base from J, with 6 bases between. The CDR3 has 13 residues. The CDR3 region has the DNA TGTGCCAGCAGTTTTCGACAGAACACTGAAGCTTTCTTT. Its protein product is CASSFRQNTEAFF.

This clonotype has a handful of counts. This sequence may be a read error, since a much larger clone differs from it by one base. V and J are TRBV5-1 and TRBJ2-7, with D possibly TRBD2 on 6 matching bases. This CDR3 contains 15 residues. Germline V gives CDR1 SGHRS, CDR2 YFSETQ. The ends were cut back, 4 bases at V and 3 bases at J, with 17 bases in the middle. The CDR3 is CASSQGSGAFYEQYF. The CDR3 bases are TGCGCCAGCAGCCAGGGTAGCGGCGCGTTCTACGAGCAGTACTTC.

This clonotype was counted many times. The rearrangement joins TRBV12-3 or TRBV12-4 to TRBJ2-1; no definite D call. V was clipped by 3 bases and J by 3 bases, with 9 bases between them. The CDR3 covers 14 residues. The CDR3 sequence is CASSFGLLYNEQFF. DNA for the CDR3: TGTGCCAGCAGTTTCGGCCTGCTCTACAATGAGCAGTTCTTC.

There are many counts of this clonotype. This sequence joins TRBV6-2 or TRBV6-3 and TRBJ2-1, with a possible D match to TRBD2 (6 bases). V was shortened by 5 bases and J by 1 base, with 12 bases between the two germline ends. The CDR3 has 15 amino acids. Germline assignment: CDR1 MNHEY and CDR2 SVGEGT. As DNA, the CDR3 is TGTGCCAGCAGTCCTCCCGGGGGATCCTACAATGAGCAGTTCTTC. Amino acids: CASSPPGGSYNEQFF.

In this sample, this clonotype turned up a few times. The chain recombines TRBV5-1 with TRBJ1-5, with unresolved D. The CDR3 has 16 residues. V was cut by 2 bases and J by 0 bases, with 12 bases left in between. CDR1 is SGHRS and CDR2 is YFSETQ in the germline V gene. The CDR3 region is CASSFEGPYSNQPQHF. In DNA form, the CDR3 reads TGCGCCAGCAGCTTTGAGGGCCCCTATAGCAATCAGCCCCAGCATTTT.

This clonotype has ten or more counts. This rearrangement joins TRBV5-1 to TRBJ1-5; D possibly corresponds to TRBD1 (6 bases). In germline, CDR1 is SGHRS, CDR2 YFSETQ. The CDR3 spans 15 residues. With 4 bases removed from V and 4 bases from J, the gap between germline ends came to 15 bases. CDR3 region: CASSPDGQRNQPQHF. The CDR3 bases are TGCGCCAGCAGCCCGGATGGACAGAGGAATCAGCCCCAGCATTTT.

This clonotype was seen ten or more times. This chain joins TRBV5-1 and TRBJ2-3; D possibly corresponds to TRBD1 (8 bases). Trimming took off 3 bases at V and 0 bases at J, with 14 bases between the two ends. CDR3 length: 16 residues. CDR1 and CDR2 (germline): SGHRS, YFSETQ. CDR3: CASSSGQGGSTDTQYF. CDR3 sequence (DNA): TGCGCCAGCAGCTCAGGACAGGGAGGGAGCACAGATACGCAGTATTTT.

This clonotype was observed at least ten times. The CDR3 bases are TGTGCCAGCAGCCGGACGGCGATTCTCGATCAGCCCCAGCATTTT. Translated, it gives CASSRTAILDQPQHF. The J gene is TRBJ1-5, the V gene TRBV7-2; D gene ambiguous. From germline, CDR1 is SGHTA and CDR2 FQGNSA. V lost 5 bases and J 5 bases, leaving 16 bases between the germline ends. The CDR3 is 15 amino acids.

This clonotype was observed at least ten times. The chain recombines TRBV6-2 or TRBV6-3 with TRBJ2-7; D is uncertain. The CDR3 totals 11 residues. With 6 bases removed from V and 7 bases from J, the gap between germline ends came to 10 bases. CDR1 is MNHEY, CDR2 SVGEGT, per germline. The CDR3 loop is CASSQALEQYF. The CDR3 nucleotides read TGTGCCAGCAGCCAAGCCTTGGAGCAGTACTTC.

The chain has TRBV30 and TRBJ1-1; no firm D call. Germline V gene lookup returns CDR1 GTSNPN and CDR2 SVGIG (reference sequence). Trimming shortened V by 1 base and J by 4 bases, and 10 bases separated the two germline ends. This CDR3 comprises 13 residues. CDR3 sequence: CAWSALPGTEAFF. The CDR3 DNA sequence: TGTGCCTGGAGTGCCCTCCCGGGCACTGAAGCTTTCTTT.

This chain links TRBV2 with TRBJ2-3; a weak D match, TRBD2 (5 bases). Trimming shortened V by 7 bases and J by 0 bases, and 11 bases separated the two germline ends. CDR3 length: 14 amino acids. Germline V gene lookup returns CDR1 SNHLY and CDR2 FYNNEI. The chain's CDR3 is CASTGGPSTDTQYF. The CDR3 region has the DNA TGTGCCAGCACTGGCGGGCCCAGCACAGATACGCAGTATTTT.

In this sample, this clonotype turned up many times. The chain links TRBV5-1 to TRBJ2-5; D not certain. Germline CDR1 reads SGHRS; CDR2 reads YFSETQ. V lost 0 bases, J lost 3 bases, and 6 bases lay in between. The CDR3 consists of 13 residues. CDR3 loop: CASSLDLEETQYF. The CDR3 DNA follows: TGCGCCAGCAGCTTGGACCTTGAAGAGACCCAGTACTTC.

This clonotype was seen ten or more times. This chain joins TRBV29-1 and TRBJ2-5; D is unresolved. The CDR3 contains 11 residues. The germline V gene encodes CDR1 SQVTM and CDR2 ANQGSEA. V lost 3 bases to trimming and J lost 4 bases, with 6 bases between them. The CDR3 coding sequence is TGCAGCGTTGAGCTGGGAGAGACCCAGTACTTC. Protein sequence: CSVELGETQYF. The full variable domain, rest sourced from reference TRBV29-1 and TRBJ2-5, is SAVISQKPSRDICQRGTSLTIQCQVDSQVTMMFWYRQQPGQSLTLIATANQGSEATYESGFVIDKFPISRPNLTFSTLTVSNMSPEDSSIYLCSVELGETQYFGPGTRLLVL.

On this clonotype itself: At one boundary the junction diverges from the germline segment, which might be a read error. DNA of the CDR3: TGTGTCAGCAGCCCGTCCACAGATACGCAGTATTTT. Translation: CVSSPSTDTQYF. The rearrangement links TRBV7-2 to TRBJ2-3; D call uncertain. Germline V gives CDR1 SGHTA, CDR2 FQGNSA. The CDR3 loop spans 12 amino acids. Together with reference TRBV7-2 and TRBJ2-3, the CDR3 gives the full variable domain: GAGVSQSPSNKVTEKGKDVELRCDPISGHTALYWYRQSLGQGLEFLIYFQGNSAPDKSGLPSDRFSAERTGGSVSTLTIQRTQQEDSAVYLCVSSPSTDTQYFGPGTRLTVL.

This clonotype appeared many times. The V and J genes are TRBV12-3 or TRBV12-4 and TRBJ2-1, with D tentatively TRBD1 (6 bases). The CDR3 runs 16 residues. V lost 5 bases, J lost 1 base, and 15 bases lay in between. Written as DNA, the CDR3 is TGTGCCAGCAGTGCCAATAGTAGGGGGTCCTACAATGAGCAGTTCTTC. Translating it yields CASSANSRGSYNEQFF.

In its sample, this clonotype was seen many times. The rearrangement uses TRBV12-3 or TRBV12-4 and TRBJ1-1; tentative D call: TRBD1 (5 bases). V was pared by 2 bases and J by 7 bases, with 20 bases between. This CDR3 spans 16 amino acids. The CDR3 region is CASSLWDPSSIGEAFF. The CDR3, as DNA: TGTGCCAGCAGTTTATGGGACCCCTCCTCTATTGGTGAAGCTTTCTTT.

The sample holds many counts of this clonotype. The rearrangement links TRBV7-2 to TRBJ2-7; 7 positions agree with TRBD1. Germline-derived CDR1 and CDR2 are SGHTA and FQGNSA. The V gene end was trimmed by 5 bases and the J gene end by 5 bases; junction bases not matched to a gene: 12. This CDR3 spans 15 amino acids. The DNA of the CDR3 is TGTGCCAGCAGCGCCCCTGACAGGGTGATTAACGAGCAGTACTTC. Translation: CASSAPDRVINEQYF.

The CDR3, as DNA: TGTGCTACGCGCACAGATTCCTACAATGAGCAGTTCTTC. Translation gives CATRTDSYNEQFF. The V call is TRBV10-3, the J call TRBJ2-1; no clear D. Germline CDR1 ENHRY, CDR2 SYGVKD. The CDR3 extends over 13 amino acids.

Many counts were recorded for this clonotype. The chain couples TRBV7-9 to TRBJ2-5, with unresolved D. This CDR3 has 16 amino acids. Per the germline V gene, CDR1 is SEHNR and CDR2 is FQNEAQ (reference sequence). V lost 2 bases to trimming and J lost 2 bases, with 15 bases between them. The CDR3 DNA follows: TGTGCCAGCAGCTTATCGGCAGGTGCGAGTCAAGAGACCCAGTACTTC. This translates into CASSLSAGASQETQYF. Variable domain in full (rest from reference TRBV7-9 and TRBJ2-5): DTGVSQNPRHKITKRGQNVTFRCDPISEHNRLYWYRQTLGQGPEFLTYFQNEAQLEKSRLLSDRFSAERPKGSFSTLEIQRTEQGDSAMYLCASSLSAGASQETQYFGPGTRLLVL.

This clonotype has only one observation. The gene calls are TRBV5-6 and TRBJ2-7; the match to TRBD2 covers 10 bases. There are 16 residues in the CDR3. Germline-derived CDR1 and CDR2 are SGHDT and YYEEEE. J gave up 2 bases and V 3 bases, and 8 bases lay outside the gene matches. CDR3: CASSWDSSGSTYEQYF. The CDR3 nucleotides are TGTGCCAGCAGCTGGGACTCTAGCGGGAGTACCTACGAGCAGTACTTC.